The count of the clone carrying this T cell receptor (beta chain) is one. Antigen: not known. The sample originates from a study of T cell responses to AZD1222 COVID-19 vaccine. The study, taken as a whole, reports: Two AZD1222 doses significantly raised spike-specific TCR breadth and depth over controls. The donor cohort was predominantly white British with a female majority, and clonal diversity may have been underestimated. Among AZD1222 vaccinees, only 5 to 7 were seropositive at baseline. Nearly half of spike-specific TCRs reportedly target unmutated variant regions.

Assay used: immunoSEQ multiplex PCR; TCRdb lists only in-frame clones, some missing. The sample lists almost 80,000 clones; 87% were seen once. Per germline, CDR1 LNHDA and CDR2 SQIVND (reference sequence). V gave up 6 bases and J gave up 7 bases; unmatched junction bases: 7. The CDR3 covers 13 residues. This rearrangement joins TRBV19 to TRBJ2-7; 9 bases align to TRBD2. The material sequenced was peripheral blood, taken on day 0 of AZD1222 vaccination. This clonotype was obtained from an adult in good health. The CDR3 coding sequence is TGTGCCAGTAGGCTAGCGGGGACGGATGAGCAGTACTTC. Its translation: CASRLAGTDEQYF.